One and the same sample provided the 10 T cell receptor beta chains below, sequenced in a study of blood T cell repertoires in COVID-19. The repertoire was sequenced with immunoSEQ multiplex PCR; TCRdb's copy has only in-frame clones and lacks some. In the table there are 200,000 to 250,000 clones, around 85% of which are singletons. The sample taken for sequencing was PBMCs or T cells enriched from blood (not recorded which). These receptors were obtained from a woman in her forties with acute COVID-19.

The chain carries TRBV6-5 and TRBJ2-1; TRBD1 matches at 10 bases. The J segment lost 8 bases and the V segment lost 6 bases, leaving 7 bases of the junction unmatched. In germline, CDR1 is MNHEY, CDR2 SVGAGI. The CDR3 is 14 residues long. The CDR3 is CASRADRGLDEQFF. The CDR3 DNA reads TGTGCCAGCAGGGCCGACAGGGGGCTGGATGAGCAGTTCTTC.

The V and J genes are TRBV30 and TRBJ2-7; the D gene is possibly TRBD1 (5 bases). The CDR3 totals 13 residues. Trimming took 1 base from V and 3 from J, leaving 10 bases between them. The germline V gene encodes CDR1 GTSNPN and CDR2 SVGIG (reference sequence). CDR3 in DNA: TGTGCCTGGAGTGCAGGGTTAGACTACGAGCAGTACTTC. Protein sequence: CAWSAGLDYEQYF.

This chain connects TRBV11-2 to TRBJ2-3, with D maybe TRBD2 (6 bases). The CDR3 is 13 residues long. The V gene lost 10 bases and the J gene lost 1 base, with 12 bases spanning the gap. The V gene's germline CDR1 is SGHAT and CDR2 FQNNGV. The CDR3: CATLASGTDTQYF. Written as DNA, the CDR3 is TGTGCCACTCTGGCTAGCGGCACAGATACGCAGTATTTT.

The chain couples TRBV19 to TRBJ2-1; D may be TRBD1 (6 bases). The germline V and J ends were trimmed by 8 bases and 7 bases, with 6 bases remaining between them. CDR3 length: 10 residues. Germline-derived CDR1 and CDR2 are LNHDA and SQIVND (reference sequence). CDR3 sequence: CASDRNEQFF. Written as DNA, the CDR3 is TGTGCCAGTGACAGGAATGAGCAGTTCTTC.

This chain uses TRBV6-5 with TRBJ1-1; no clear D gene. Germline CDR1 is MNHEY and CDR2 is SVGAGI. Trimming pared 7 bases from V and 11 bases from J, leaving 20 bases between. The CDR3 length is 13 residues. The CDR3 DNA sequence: TGTGCCAGCACCACCCCCGTGGCGGTTCAGGCTTTCTTT. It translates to CASTTPVAVQAFF.

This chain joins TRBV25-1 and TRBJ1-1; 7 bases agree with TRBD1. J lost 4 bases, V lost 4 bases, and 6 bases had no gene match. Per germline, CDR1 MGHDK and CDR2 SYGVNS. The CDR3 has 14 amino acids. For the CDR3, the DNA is TGTGCCAGCAGTGGTAGGACAGGAGTCACTGAAGCTTTCTTT. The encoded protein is CASSGRTGVTEAFF. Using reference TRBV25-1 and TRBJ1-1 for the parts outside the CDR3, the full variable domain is EADIYQTPRYLVIGTGKKITLECSQTMGHDKMYWYQQDPGMELHLIHYSYGVNSTEKGDLSSESTVSRIRTEHFPLTLESARPSHTSQYLCASSGRTGVTEAFFGQGTRLTVV.

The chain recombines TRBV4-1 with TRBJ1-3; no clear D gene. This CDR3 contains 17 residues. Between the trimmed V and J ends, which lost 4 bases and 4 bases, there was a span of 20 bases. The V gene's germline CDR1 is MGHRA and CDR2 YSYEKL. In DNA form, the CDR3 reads TGCGCCAGCAGCCCAAACCCGAGCGGCGGCGGCGGAAACACCATATATTTT. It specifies CASSPNPSGGGGNTIYF.

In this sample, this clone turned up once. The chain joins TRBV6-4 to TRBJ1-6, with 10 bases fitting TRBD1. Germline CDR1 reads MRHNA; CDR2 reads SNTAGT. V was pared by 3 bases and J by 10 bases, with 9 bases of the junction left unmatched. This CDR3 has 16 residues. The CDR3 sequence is CASSEGTGQGYSPLHF. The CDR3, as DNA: TGTGCCAGCAGTGAGGGGACGGGACAGGGGTACTCACCCCTCCACTTT.

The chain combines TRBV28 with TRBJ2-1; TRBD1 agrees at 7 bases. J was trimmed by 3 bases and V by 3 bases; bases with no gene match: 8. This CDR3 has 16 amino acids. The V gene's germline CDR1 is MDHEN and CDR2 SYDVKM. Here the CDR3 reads CASSFPSGQLYNEQFF. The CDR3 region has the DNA TGTGCCAGCAGTTTCCCCTCGGGACAGCTCTACAATGAGCAGTTCTTC.

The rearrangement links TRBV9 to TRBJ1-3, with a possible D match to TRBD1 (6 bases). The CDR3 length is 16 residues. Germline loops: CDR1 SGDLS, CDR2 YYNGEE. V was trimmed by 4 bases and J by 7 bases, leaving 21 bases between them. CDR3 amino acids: CASSPSTGTSKNTIYF. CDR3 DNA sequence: TGTGCCAGCAGCCCCTCAACCGGGACATCCAAGAACACCATATATTTT.